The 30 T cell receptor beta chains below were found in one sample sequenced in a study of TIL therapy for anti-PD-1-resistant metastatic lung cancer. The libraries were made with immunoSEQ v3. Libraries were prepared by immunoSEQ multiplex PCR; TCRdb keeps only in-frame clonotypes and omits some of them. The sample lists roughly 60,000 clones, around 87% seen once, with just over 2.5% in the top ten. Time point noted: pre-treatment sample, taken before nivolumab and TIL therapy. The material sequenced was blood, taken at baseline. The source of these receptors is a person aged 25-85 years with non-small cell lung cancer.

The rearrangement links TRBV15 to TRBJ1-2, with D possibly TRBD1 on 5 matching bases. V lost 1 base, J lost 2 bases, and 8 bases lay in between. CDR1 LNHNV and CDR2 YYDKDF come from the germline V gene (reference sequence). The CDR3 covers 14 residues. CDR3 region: CATSRVGDNYGYTF. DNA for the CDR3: TGTGCCACCAGCAGAGTGGGGGACAACTATGGCTACACCTTC.

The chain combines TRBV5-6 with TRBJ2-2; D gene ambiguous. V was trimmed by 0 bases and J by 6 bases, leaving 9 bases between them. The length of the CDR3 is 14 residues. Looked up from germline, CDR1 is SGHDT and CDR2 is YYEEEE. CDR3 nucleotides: TGTGCCAGCAGCTTGGGGAAATACCCCGGGGAGCTGTTTTTT. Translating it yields CASSLGKYPGELFF.

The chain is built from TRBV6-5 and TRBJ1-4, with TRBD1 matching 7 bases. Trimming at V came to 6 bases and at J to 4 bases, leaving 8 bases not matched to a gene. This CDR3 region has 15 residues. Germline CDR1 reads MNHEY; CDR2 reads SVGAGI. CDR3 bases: TGTGCCAGCAGCACAGGGGTCCTACTTAATGAAAAACTGTTTTTT. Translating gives CASSTGVLLNEKLFF.

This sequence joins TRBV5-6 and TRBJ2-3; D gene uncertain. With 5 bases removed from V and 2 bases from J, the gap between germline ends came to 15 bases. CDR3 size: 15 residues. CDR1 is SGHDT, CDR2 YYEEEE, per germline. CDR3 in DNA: TGTGCCAGCAGTTCTTCAAGACGCTCCACAGATACGCAGTATTTT. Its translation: CASSSSRRSTDTQYF.

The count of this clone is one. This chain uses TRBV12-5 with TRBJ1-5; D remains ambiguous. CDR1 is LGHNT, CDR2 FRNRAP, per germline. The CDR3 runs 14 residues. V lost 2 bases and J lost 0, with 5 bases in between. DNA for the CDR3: TGTGCTAGTGGTTTGTCGGATAGCAATCAGCCCCAGCATTTT. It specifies CASGLSDSNQPQHF.

The DNA for the CDR3 is TGTGCCAGTAGTATCGTGCGGGGAGACTATGGCTACACCTTC. Its translation is CASSIVRGDYGYTF. The V and J genes are TRBV19 and TRBJ1-2, with unresolved D. With 3 bases removed from V and 3 bases from J, the gap between germline ends came to 11 bases. The CDR3 is made up of 14 amino acids. From germline, CDR1 is LNHDA and CDR2 SQIVND (reference sequence).

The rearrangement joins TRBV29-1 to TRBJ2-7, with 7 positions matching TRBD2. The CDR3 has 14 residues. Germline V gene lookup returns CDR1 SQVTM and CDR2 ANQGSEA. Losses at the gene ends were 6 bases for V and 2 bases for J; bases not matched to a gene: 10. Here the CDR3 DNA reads TGCAGCGTCTGCGCGGGACTACCTACCTACGAGCAGTACTTC. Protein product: CSVCAGLPTYEQYF.

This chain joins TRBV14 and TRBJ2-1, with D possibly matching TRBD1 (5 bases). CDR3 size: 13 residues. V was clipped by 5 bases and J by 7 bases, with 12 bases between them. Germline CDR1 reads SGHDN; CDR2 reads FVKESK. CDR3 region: CASSKLGENEQFF. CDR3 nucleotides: TGTGCCAGCAGCAAGTTAGGGGAAAATGAGCAGTTCTTC.

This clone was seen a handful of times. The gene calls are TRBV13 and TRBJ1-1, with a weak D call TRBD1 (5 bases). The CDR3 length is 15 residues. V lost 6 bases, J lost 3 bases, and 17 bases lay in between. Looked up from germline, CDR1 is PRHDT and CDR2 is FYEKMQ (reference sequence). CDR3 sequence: CASSVLRGWDTEAFF. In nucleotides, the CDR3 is TGTGCCAGCAGTGTCCTAAGGGGATGGGACACTGAAGCTTTCTTT.

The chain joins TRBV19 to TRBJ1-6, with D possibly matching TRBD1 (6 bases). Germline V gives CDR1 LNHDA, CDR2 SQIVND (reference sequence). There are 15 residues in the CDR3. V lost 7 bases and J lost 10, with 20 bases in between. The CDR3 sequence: CASTDRRYPQSPLHF. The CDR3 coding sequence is TGTGCCAGTACTGACAGGAGATACCCGCAGTCACCCCTCCACTTT.

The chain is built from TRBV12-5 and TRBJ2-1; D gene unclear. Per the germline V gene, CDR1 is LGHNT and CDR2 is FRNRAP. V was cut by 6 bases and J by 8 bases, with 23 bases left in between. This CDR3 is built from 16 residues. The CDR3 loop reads CASGYLQRSPGDEQFF. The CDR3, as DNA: TGTGCTAGTGGATATCTACAGAGATCTCCCGGCGATGAGCAGTTCTTC.

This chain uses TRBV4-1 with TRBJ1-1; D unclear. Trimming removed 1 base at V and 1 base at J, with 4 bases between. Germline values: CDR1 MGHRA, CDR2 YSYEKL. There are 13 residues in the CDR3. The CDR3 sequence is CASSQVKNTEAFF. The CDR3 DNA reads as TGCGCCAGCAGCCAAGTGAAGAACACTGAAGCTTTCTTT.

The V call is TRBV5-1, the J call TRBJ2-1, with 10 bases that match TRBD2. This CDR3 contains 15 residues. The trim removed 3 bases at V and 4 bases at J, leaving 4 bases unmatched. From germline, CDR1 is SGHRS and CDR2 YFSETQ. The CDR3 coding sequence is TGCGCCAGCAGCTCACTAGCGGGGATTTACAATGAGCAGTTCTTC. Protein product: CASSSLAGIYNEQFF.

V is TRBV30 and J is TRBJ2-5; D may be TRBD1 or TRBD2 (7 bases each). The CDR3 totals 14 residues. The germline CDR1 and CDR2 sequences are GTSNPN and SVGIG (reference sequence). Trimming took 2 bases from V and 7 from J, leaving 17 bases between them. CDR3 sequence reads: CAWSRGTAGRTQYF. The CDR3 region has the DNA TGTGCCTGGAGTCGCGGGACAGCGGGGCGGACCCAGTACTTC.

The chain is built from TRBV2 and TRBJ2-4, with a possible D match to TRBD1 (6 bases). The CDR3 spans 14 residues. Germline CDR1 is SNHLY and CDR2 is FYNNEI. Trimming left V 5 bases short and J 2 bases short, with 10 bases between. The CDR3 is CASSLDSTKNIQYF. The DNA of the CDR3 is TGTGCCAGCAGTCTGGACAGTACCAAAAACATTCAGTACTTC.

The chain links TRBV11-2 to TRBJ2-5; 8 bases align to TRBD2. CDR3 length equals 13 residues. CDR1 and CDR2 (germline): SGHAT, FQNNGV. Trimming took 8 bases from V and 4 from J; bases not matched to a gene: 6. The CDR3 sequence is CASGPGGPETQYF. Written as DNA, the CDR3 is TGTGCCAGCGGTCCGGGAGGGCCAGAGACCCAGTACTTC.

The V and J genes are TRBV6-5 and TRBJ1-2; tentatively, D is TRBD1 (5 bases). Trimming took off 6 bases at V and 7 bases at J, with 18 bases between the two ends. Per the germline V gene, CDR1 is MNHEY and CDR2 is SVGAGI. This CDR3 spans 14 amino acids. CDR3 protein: CASSPGPSPLGYTF. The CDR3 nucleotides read TGTGCCAGCAGCCCGGGACCGAGCCCGCTTGGCTACACCTTC.

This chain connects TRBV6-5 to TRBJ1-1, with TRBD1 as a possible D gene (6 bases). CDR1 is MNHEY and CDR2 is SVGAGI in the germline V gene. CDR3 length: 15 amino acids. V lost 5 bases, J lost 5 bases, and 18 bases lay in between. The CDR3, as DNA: TGTGCCAGCAGTCGCTCTACAGGGATAGGGACTGAAGCTTTCTTT. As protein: CASSRSTGIGTEAFF.

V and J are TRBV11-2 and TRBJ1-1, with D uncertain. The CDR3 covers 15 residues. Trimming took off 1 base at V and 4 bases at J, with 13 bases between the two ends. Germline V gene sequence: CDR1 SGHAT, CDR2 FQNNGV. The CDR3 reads CASSLAPARITEAFF. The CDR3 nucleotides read TGTGCCAGCAGCTTAGCTCCCGCCAGAATCACTGAAGCTTTCTTT.

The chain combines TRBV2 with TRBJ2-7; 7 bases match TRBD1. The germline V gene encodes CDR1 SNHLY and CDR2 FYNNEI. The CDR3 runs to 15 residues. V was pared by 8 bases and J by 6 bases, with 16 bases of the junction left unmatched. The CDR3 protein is CASSERQGSLAEQYF. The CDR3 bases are TGTGCCAGCTCCGAACGACAGGGAAGCTTGGCCGAGCAGTACTTC.

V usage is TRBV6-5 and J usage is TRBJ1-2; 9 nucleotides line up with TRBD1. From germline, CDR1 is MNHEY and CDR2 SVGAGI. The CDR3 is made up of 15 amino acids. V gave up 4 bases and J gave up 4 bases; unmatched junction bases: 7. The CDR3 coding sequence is TGTGCCAGCAGTTCTACGACAGGGGGAAGCTATGGCTACACCTTC. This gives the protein CASSSTTGGSYGYTF.

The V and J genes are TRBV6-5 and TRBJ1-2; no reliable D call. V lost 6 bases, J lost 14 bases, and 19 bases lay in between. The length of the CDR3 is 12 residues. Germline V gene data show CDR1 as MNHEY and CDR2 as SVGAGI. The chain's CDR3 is CASSLGPTRLTF. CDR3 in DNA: TGTGCCAGCAGCCTTGGACCGACGAGACTTACCTTC.

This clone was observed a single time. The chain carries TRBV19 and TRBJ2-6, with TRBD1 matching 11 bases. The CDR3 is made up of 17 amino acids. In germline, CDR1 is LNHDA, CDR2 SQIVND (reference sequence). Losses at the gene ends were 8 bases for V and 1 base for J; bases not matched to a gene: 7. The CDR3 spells CASGGQGEVSGANVLTF. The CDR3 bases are TGTGCCAGTGGGGGACAGGGGGAAGTTTCTGGGGCCAACGTCCTGACTTTC.

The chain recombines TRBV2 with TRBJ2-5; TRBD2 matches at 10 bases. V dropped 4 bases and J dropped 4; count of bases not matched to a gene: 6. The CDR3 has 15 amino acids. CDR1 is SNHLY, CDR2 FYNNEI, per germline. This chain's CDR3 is CASSGGAGGGETQYF. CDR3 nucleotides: TGTGCCAGCAGTGGAGGAGCGGGAGGGGGAGAGACCCAGTACTTC.

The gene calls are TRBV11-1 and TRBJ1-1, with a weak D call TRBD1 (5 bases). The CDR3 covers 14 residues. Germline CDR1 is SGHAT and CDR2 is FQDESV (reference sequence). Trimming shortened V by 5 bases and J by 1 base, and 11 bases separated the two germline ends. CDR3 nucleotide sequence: TGTGCCAGCAGCCAGGGACGTTGGAACACTGAAGCTTTCTTT. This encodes CASSQGRWNTEAFF.

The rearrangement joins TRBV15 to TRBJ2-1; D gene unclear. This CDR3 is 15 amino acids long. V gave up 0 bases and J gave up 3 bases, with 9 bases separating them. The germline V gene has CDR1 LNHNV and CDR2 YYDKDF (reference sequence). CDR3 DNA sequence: TGTGCCACCAGCAGAGAGCGGACGTACTACAATGAGCAGTTCTTC. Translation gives CATSRERTYYNEQFF.

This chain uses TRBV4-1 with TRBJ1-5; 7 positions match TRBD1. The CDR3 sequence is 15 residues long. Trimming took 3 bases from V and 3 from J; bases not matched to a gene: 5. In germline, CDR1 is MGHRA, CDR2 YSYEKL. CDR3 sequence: CASSQVTGPNQPQHF. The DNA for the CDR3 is TGCGCCAGCAGCCAGGTGACAGGGCCCAATCAGCCCCAGCATTTT.

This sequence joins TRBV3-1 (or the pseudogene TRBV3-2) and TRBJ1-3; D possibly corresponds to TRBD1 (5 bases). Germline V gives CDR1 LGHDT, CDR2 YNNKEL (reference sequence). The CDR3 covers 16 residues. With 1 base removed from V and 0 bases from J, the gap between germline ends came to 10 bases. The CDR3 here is CASSQAWGGSGNTIYF. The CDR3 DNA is TGTGCCAGCAGCCAAGCTTGGGGGGGCTCTGGAAACACCATATATTTT.

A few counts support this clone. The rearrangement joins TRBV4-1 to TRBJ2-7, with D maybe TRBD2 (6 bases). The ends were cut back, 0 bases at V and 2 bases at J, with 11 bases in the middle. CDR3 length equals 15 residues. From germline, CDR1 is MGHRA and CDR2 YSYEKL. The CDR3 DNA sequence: TGCGCCAGCAGCCAAGATGGGGGACTGCCCTACGAGCAGTACTTC. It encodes CASSQDGGLPYEQYF.

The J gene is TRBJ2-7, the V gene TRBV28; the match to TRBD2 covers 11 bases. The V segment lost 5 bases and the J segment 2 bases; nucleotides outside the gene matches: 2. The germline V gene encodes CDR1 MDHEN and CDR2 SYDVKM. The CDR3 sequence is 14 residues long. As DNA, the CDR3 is TGTGCCAGCAGTATAGCGGGAGGGACCTACGAGCAGTACTTC. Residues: CASSIAGGTYEQYF.